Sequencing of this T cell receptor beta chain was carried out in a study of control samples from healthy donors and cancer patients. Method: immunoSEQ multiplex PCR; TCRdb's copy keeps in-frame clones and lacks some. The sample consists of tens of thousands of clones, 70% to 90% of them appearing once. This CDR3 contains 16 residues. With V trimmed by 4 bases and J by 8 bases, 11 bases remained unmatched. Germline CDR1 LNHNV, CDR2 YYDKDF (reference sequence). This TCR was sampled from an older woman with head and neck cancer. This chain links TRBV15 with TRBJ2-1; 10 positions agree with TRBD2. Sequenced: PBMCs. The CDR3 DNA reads TGTGCCACCAGCATCCAACTAGCGGGACGGGGCGATGAGCAGTTCTTC. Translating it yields CATSIQLAGRGDEQFF.